These 28 T cell receptor beta chains share one sample of origin, sequenced in a study of blood T cells in healthy people across ages. Together with a sample-barcoded 5' primer, a J-beta primer mix was included in a second PCR lasting roughly 7 to 11 cycles. Each CDR3 protein gets one entry after TCRdb re-called the 5' RACE reads with MiXCR. The data show some 730,000 distinct CDR3 sequences, over 20% seen once. The specimen was blood. All receptors come from a man aged 65-85 years in good health.

The chain has TRBV29-1 and TRBJ1-2; perhaps TRBD1 as D (5 bases). The CDR3 loop spans 10 amino acids. The V end lost 7 bases, the J end lost 12 bases, and 15 bases lay between the germline ends. Per the germline V gene, CDR1 is SQVTM and CDR2 is ANQGSEA. The CDR3: CSAPGAGNTF. DNA for the CDR3: TGCAGCGCACCTGGCGCAGGGAACACCTTC.

This clonotype was seen more than once but under ten times. This chain joins TRBV11-3 and TRBJ2-4, with TRBD2 matching 10 bases. There are 19 residues in the CDR3. Germline V gene sequence: CDR1 SGHNT, CDR2 YENEEA. V shed 5 bases and J 1 base; nucleotides not matched to a gene: 14. CDR3 loop: CASSAGLANQLGAKNIQYF. CDR3 nucleotides: TGTGCCAGCAGCGCGGGACTAGCGAACCAATTAGGGGCCAAAAACATTCAGTACTTC.

This chain links TRBV7-2 with TRBJ2-1; TRBD2 agrees at 10 bases. The CDR3 sequence is 16 residues long. The J segment lost 4 bases and the V segment lost 4 bases, leaving 7 bases of the junction unmatched. Germline-derived CDR1 and CDR2 are SGHTA and FQGNSA. In DNA, the CDR3 is TGTGCCAGCAGCTACCCCGAACTAGCGGGATACAATGAGCAGTTCTTC. It encodes CASSYPELAGYNEQFF.

The chain links TRBV7-2 to TRBJ2-6; 8 nucleotides agree with TRBD1. The V and J ends lost 5 bases and 2 bases, in that order; junction bases with no gene match: 8. CDR3 length: 17 residues. CDR1 and CDR2 (germline): SGHTA, FQGNSA. CDR3 sequence: CASSAHGQGAGANVLTF. The CDR3 DNA follows: TGTGCCAGCAGCGCGCACGGACAGGGTGCTGGGGCCAACGTCCTGACTTTC.

This chain joins TRBV20-1 and TRBJ2-1, with 7 bases matching TRBD1. TRBJ2-5 matches the DNA end more closely, so the J call is doubtful. CDR1 and CDR2 (germline): DFQATT, SNEGSKA (reference sequence). This CDR3 is built from 15 residues. The CDR3 sequence: CSARVRGSPRETQYF. For the CDR3, the DNA is TGCAGTGCTAGAGTCAGGGGGAGTCCTAGGGAGACCCAGTACTTC.

This sequence joins TRBV5-5 and TRBJ2-7, with a weak D call TRBD1 (6 bases). The length of the CDR3 is 12 residues. Between the trimmed V and J ends, which lost 4 bases and 6 bases, there was a span of 11 bases. Germline V gives CDR1 SGHKS, CDR2 YYEKEE (reference sequence). The CDR3 sequence: CASSRNRVEQYF. The DNA of the CDR3 is TGTGCCAGCAGCCGAAACAGGGTCGAGCAGTACTTC.

There are many counts of this clonotype. The rearrangement uses TRBV29-1 and TRBJ1-2, with D possibly TRBD1 on 5 matching bases. The CDR3 extends over 12 amino acids. Trimming pared 3 bases from V and 7 bases from J, leaving 12 bases between. Looked up from germline, CDR1 is SQVTM and CDR2 is ANQGSEA. This CDR3 reads CSVEWGGLGYTF. CDR3 nucleotides: TGCAGCGTTGAGTGGGGGGGACTTGGCTACACCTTC.

A few counts support this clonotype. The chain joins TRBV10-1 to TRBJ1-1; D remains ambiguous. CDR3 length equals 17 residues. V lost 0 bases to trimming and J lost 4 bases, with 18 bases between them. Germline CDR1 reads WNHNN; CDR2 reads SYGVQD (reference sequence). The DNA of the CDR3 is TGCGCCAGCAGTGAGTCGAAAATTGGGAGAGCGGGCACTGAAGCTTTCTTT. Translated: CASSESKIGRAGTEAFF.

The genes are TRBV5-1 and TRBJ2-1, with D possibly TRBD2 on 5 matching bases. Germline V gene data show CDR1 as SGHRS and CDR2 as YFSETQ. This CDR3 has 11 residues. V was trimmed by 3 bases and J by 9 bases, leaving 7 bases between them. DNA for the CDR3: TGCGCCAGCAGCTCGACTACTGAGCAGTTCTTC. It encodes CASSSTTEQFF.

The chain carries TRBV20-1 and TRBJ2-3; 9 nucleotides line up with TRBD2. Trimming at V came to 0 bases and at J to 0 bases, leaving 16 bases not matched to a gene. This CDR3 comprises 20 residues. Germline V gene sequence: CDR1 DFQATT, CDR2 SNEGSKA (reference sequence). In nucleotides, the CDR3 is TGCAGTGCTAGAGATCAGGTAGCGGGGGACTACCCACTTAGCACAGATACGCAGTATTTT. Its translation: CSARDQVAGDYPLSTDTQYF.

This clonotype was observed many times. The V and J genes are TRBV3-1 and TRBJ2-1; 10 positions match TRBD1. This CDR3 is 16 amino acids long. Germline CDR1 and CDR2: LGHDT and YNNKEL (reference sequence). V shed 6 bases, J shed 9 bases, and the junction held 14 bases outside the gene matches. The CDR3 here is CASRHTGTGDYGEQFF. The CDR3 DNA is TGTGCCAGCAGACACACCGGGACAGGGGATTACGGTGAGCAGTTCTTC.

This clonotype was detected only a few times. V is TRBV7-2 and J is TRBJ2-5, with D possibly called TRBD1 or TRBD2 (6 bases each). The J call may be incorrect, as the DNA end agrees better with TRBJ2-1. CDR1 and CDR2 (germline): SGHTA, FQGNSA. The CDR3 runs to 16 residues. Here the CDR3 DNA reads TGTGCCAGCAGCTTAGGAGGACTACAGGGCCGTTCGGAGCAGTTCTTC. It specifies CASSLGGLQGRSEQFF.

Concerning this clonotype itself: The CDR3 ends on some other residue instead of the conserved phenylalanine or tryptophan, so this is likely a read error. The chain recombines TRBV11-1 with TRBJ2-1; TRBD2 aligns across 8 bases. The CDR3 is 15 amino acids. V lost 3 bases and J lost 1; bases outside the gene matches: 2. Germline V lookup: CDR1 SGHAT, CDR2 FQDESV (reference sequence). The CDR3 reads CASSLSGSSYNEQFL. In DNA, the CDR3 is TGTGCCAGCAGCTTGAGCGGGAGTTCCTACAATGAGCAGTTCCTC.

The sample holds a few counts of this clonotype. The CDR3 region has the DNA TGTGCCAGCAGCCCGAGTGGACTAGCGGCTACCCACGAGCAGTACTTC. It specifies CASSPSGLAATHEQYF. This chain joins TRBV13 and TRBJ2-7, with 10 bases identical to TRBD2. Per the germline V gene, CDR1 is PRHDT and CDR2 is FYEKMQ (reference sequence). J was trimmed by 5 bases and V by 5 bases; bases with no gene match: 12. The CDR3 is 16 residues long.

This sequence joins TRBV20-1 and TRBJ1-5; TRBD1 matches at 8 bases. The germline CDR1 and CDR2 sequences are DFQATT and SNEGSKA (reference sequence). J gave up 6 bases and V 5 bases, and 6 bases lay outside the gene matches. The CDR3 loop spans 13 amino acids. The chain's CDR3 is CSAWTGSLQPQHF. The CDR3 bases are TGCAGTGCTTGGACAGGGAGTCTTCAGCCCCAGCATTTT.

This clonotype was counted only a few times. V usage is TRBV5-1 and J usage is TRBJ1-1, with D hard to call. Looked up from germline, CDR1 is SGHRS and CDR2 is YFSETQ. Trimming pared 0 bases from V and 11 bases from J, leaving 14 bases between. The CDR3 is 13 residues long. The CDR3 DNA reads as TGCGCCAGCAGCTTGGGTAAACAGCGGTCGGCTTTCTTT. Protein product: CASSLGKQRSAFF. The full variable domain, with the rest looked up from reference TRBV5-1 and TRBJ1-1, is KAGVTQTPRYLIKTRGQQVTLSCSPISGHRSVSWYQQTPGQGLQFLFEYFSETQRNKGNFPGRFSGRQFSNSRSEMNVSTLELGDSALYLCASSLGKQRSAFFGQGTRLTVV.

This clonotype was detected only a few times. The rearrangement links TRBV20-1 to TRBJ2-1, with a tentative D call TRBD1 (6 bases). Between the trimmed V and J ends, which lost 2 bases and 10 bases, there was a span of 12 bases. Germline V gene data show CDR1 as DFQATT and CDR2 as SNEGSKA (reference sequence). The CDR3 consists of 12 residues. The CDR3 DNA reads as TGCAGTGCTAGAAGACAGGTTGGGGAGCAGTTCTTC. Translation: CSARRQVGEQFF.

The chain employs TRBV6-2 or TRBV6-3 and TRBJ1-1; D is uncertain. CDR1 and CDR2 from the germline V gene are MNHEY and SVGEGT. V shed 7 bases and J shed 4 bases, with 13 bases lying between them. The CDR3 has 13 residues. CDR3 sequence (DNA): TGTGCCAGCACCATCGATTGGATCACTGAAGCTTTCTTT. Residues: CASTIDWITEAFF.

The chain carries TRBV12-3 or TRBV12-4 and TRBJ2-3; D is unresolved. There are 13 residues in the CDR3. Trimming stripped 5 bases from V and 4 bases from J, with 10 bases between. The CDR3 loop is CASSGPLADTQYF. The CDR3 DNA follows: TGTGCCAGCAGTGGCCCGCTGGCAGATACGCAGTATTTT.

In this sample, this clonotype turned up a few times. This CDR3 reads CASSYSTSGINEQFF. The DNA for the CDR3 is TGTGCCAGCAGTTACTCGACTAGCGGGATCAATGAGCAGTTCTTC. The gene calls are TRBV6-6 and TRBJ2-1; the match to TRBD2 covers 11 bases. V gave up 0 bases and J gave up 6 bases; unmatched junction bases: 1. Germline assignment: CDR1 MNHNY and CDR2 SVGAGI (reference sequence). CDR3 length: 15 residues.

The genes are TRBV20-1 and TRBJ2-1; perhaps TRBD1 as D (5 bases). The tail of the sequence fits TRBJ2-7 better, so the J call may be wrong. The CDR3 length is 15 residues. CDR1 is DFQATT, CDR2 SNEGSKA, per germline (reference sequence). Here the CDR3 DNA reads TGCAGTGCTAGAATGGCCGGCCAGGGCGACTACGAGCAGTACTTC. This codes for CSARMAGQGDYEQYF.

This clonotype showed up just a few times. The chain carries TRBV25-1 and TRBJ1-5, with D possibly being TRBD1 (6 bases). Trimming removed 8 bases at V and 0 bases at J, with 20 bases between. Germline CDR1 is MGHDK and CDR2 is SYGVNS. The CDR3 sequence is 17 residues long. In DNA form, the CDR3 reads TGTGCCAGCTCCCCAACAGGGACCCCATATAGCAATCAGCCCCAGCATTTT. Protein product: CASSPTGTPYSNQPQHF.

At least ten counts were recorded for this clonotype. The rearrangement joins TRBV7-2 to TRBJ2-1; unclear D gene. Looked up from germline, CDR1 is SGHTA and CDR2 is FQGNSA. There are 15 residues in the CDR3. V dropped 2 bases and J dropped 3 bases, with 11 bases sitting between them. In DNA, the CDR3 is TGTGCCAGCAGCTTAAGTGAGGCGGACTACAATGAGCAGTTCTTC. Protein sequence: CASSLSEADYNEQFF.

Only a few counts were recorded for this clonotype. The rearrangement links TRBV6-2 or TRBV6-3 to TRBJ1-1; TRBD1 agrees at 10 bases. Per germline, CDR1 MNHEY and CDR2 SVGEGT. V dropped 6 bases and J dropped 2; count of bases not matched to a gene: 12. CDR3 length: 17 amino acids. CDR3: CASRSPGQGPSNTEAFF. Written as DNA, the CDR3 is TGTGCCAGCAGAAGCCCGGGACAGGGGCCTTCAAACACTGAAGCTTTCTTT.

CDR3 loop: CASSRLWPPNEQFF. DNA for the CDR3: TGTGCCAGCAGCCGACTTTGGCCCCCTAATGAGCAGTTCTTC. The J gene is TRBJ2-1, the V gene TRBV16, with no clear D. The CDR3 runs to 14 residues. Between the trimmed V and J ends, which lost 4 bases and 7 bases, there was a span of 14 bases. The germline gives CDR1 KGHSY, CDR2 FQNENV.

V usage is TRBV7-8 and J usage is TRBJ2-3; 9 positions agree with TRBD2. Germline trimming cut 4 bases from V and 3 bases from J; bases unmatched to any gene: 5. Looked up from germline, CDR1 is SGHVS and CDR2 is FQNEAQ. The CDR3 covers 15 residues. This CDR3 is CASSSRTSETDTQYF. DNA for the CDR3: TGTGCCAGCAGCTCACGGACTAGCGAGACAGATACGCAGTATTTT.

This clonotype was picked up a small number of times. The genes are TRBV7-2 and TRBJ2-1; 8 bases are a match to TRBD1. CDR1 is SGHTA and CDR2 is FQGNSA in the germline V gene. The ends lost 1 base at V and 2 bases at J; junction bases unmatched: 4. This CDR3 has 16 residues. The CDR3 loop is CASSLEGDRPYNEQFF. For the CDR3, the DNA is TGTGCCAGCAGCTTAGAGGGGGACAGGCCCTACAATGAGCAGTTCTTC.

This clonotype was seen more than once but under ten times. This chain uses TRBV20-1 with TRBJ1-4, with D unclear. This CDR3 contains 14 residues. V lost 5 bases, J lost 8 bases, and 18 bases lay in between. Germline-derived CDR1 and CDR2 are DFQATT and SNEGSKA (reference sequence). This CDR3 is CSAPNRAPEEKLFF. The CDR3 nucleotides are TGCAGTGCTCCTAACCGGGCCCCAGAGGAAAAACTGTTTTTT.